These T cell receptor beta chains were read from a single sample in a study of cytomegalovirus exposure and HLA in healthy donors. The table came from immunoSEQ multiplex PCR; TCRdb's copy has only in-frame clones and leaves some out. The data show some 88,000 clones, 63% seen once. Sequencing input: PBMCs. These receptors all come from a woman in her 30s in good health and CMV-seronegative. Each CDR3 is given with its conserved first and last residue. A D gene is named only where the DNA matches it firmly. Rows give clone size only sometimes, using once, few, many, or a class for an expanded clone.

j_call: TRBJ2-1
v_call: TRBV7-6
clone_size: -
d_call: TRBD2
cdr3_aa: CASSPATSGINEQFF
cdr3_nt: TGTGCCAGCAGCCCGGCGACTAGCGGGATCAATGAGCAGTTCTTC

j_call: TRBJ1-4
v_call: TRBV4-2
clone_size: once
d_call: TRBD1
cdr3_aa: CASSQGDRDEKLFF
cdr3_nt: TGTGCCAGCAGCCAAGGCGACAGGGATGAAAAACTGTTTTTT

j_call: TRBJ2-3
v_call: TRBV5-1
clone_size: -
d_call: TRBD1
cdr3_aa: CASSALQGSTDTQYF
cdr3_nt: TGCGCCAGCAGCGCCCTACAGGGGAGCACAGATACGCAGTATTTT

j_call: TRBJ2-3
v_call: TRBV7-7
clone_size: -
d_call: -
cdr3_aa: CASSLGDTRTDTQYF
cdr3_nt: TGTGCCAGCAGCTTAGGGGACACCCGCACAGATACGCAGTATTTT

j_call: TRBJ2-7
v_call: TRBV6-5
clone_size: few
d_call: TRBD2
cdr3_aa: CASSYRRGGNYEQYF
cdr3_nt: TGTGCCAGCAGTTACAGAAGGGGAGGGAACTACGAGCAGTACTTC

j_call: TRBJ2-6
v_call: TRBV5-4
clone_size: few
d_call: TRBD1
cdr3_aa: CASSGGQRSSGANVLTF
cdr3_nt: TGTGCCAGCAGCGGGGGACAGAGGAGCTCCGGGGCCAACGTCCTGACTTTC

j_call: TRBJ1-4
v_call: TRBV6-6
clone_size: -
d_call: TRBD1
cdr3_aa: CASSPRTGNLFF
cdr3_nt: TGTGCCAGCAGTCCTAGGACAGGGAATCTGTTTTTT

j_call: TRBJ1-2
v_call: TRBV2
clone_size: -
d_call: TRBD1
cdr3_aa: CASRQGMGYTF
cdr3_nt: TGTGCCAGTCGACAGGGAATGGGCTACACCTTC

j_call: TRBJ1-2
v_call: TRBV5-4
clone_size: -
d_call: TRBD1
cdr3_aa: CASRGQGDYGYTF
cdr3_nt: TGTGCCAGCAGGGGACAGGGGGACTATGGCTACACCTTC

j_call: TRBJ2-7
v_call: TRBV18
clone_size: -
d_call: TRBD2
cdr3_aa: CASSPYSGGGNEQYF
cdr3_nt: TGTGCCAGCTCACCCTATAGCGGGGGGGGAAACGAGCAGTACTTC

j_call: TRBJ2-1
v_call: TRBV5-1
clone_size: -
d_call: TRBD2
cdr3_aa: CASSPGTSGGAYNGQFF
cdr3_nt: TGCGCCAGCAGCCCGGGTACTAGCGGGGGAGCCTACAATGGGCAGTTCTTC

j_call: TRBJ2-2
v_call: TRBV5-4
clone_size: -
d_call: TRBD2
cdr3_aa: CASSLIAGGRTGELFF
cdr3_nt: TGTGCCAGCAGCCTTATAGCGGGAGGAAGGACCGGGGAGCTGTTTTTT

j_call: TRBJ2-3
v_call: TRBV30
clone_size: -
d_call: TRBD1
cdr3_aa: CAWSRGQGTDTQYF
cdr3_nt: TGTGCCTGGAGTCGAGGACAGGGCACAGATACGCAGTATTTT

j_call: TRBJ2-7
v_call: TRBV4-2
clone_size: -
d_call: TRBD2
cdr3_aa: CASSPSSIAGGYEQYF
cdr3_nt: TGTGCCAGCAGCCCCTCCTCGATAGCGGGGGGCTACGAGCAGTACTTC

j_call: TRBJ2-7
v_call: TRBV30
clone_size: -
d_call: TRBD2
cdr3_aa: CAWTWTSGRSGEQYF
cdr3_nt: TGTGCCTGGACTTGGACTAGCGGGAGGTCCGGGGAGCAGTACTTC

j_call: TRBJ2-1
v_call: TRBV2
clone_size: -
d_call: -
cdr3_aa: CASSAFGNEQFF
cdr3_nt: TGTGCCAGCAGTGCGTTCGGGAATGAGCAGTTCTTC

j_call: TRBJ2-7
v_call: TRBV30
clone_size: -
d_call: -
cdr3_aa: CAWSVGREQYF
cdr3_nt: TGTGCCTGGAGTGTGGGGAGAGAGCAGTACTTC

j_call: TRBJ2-7
v_call: TRBV7-6
clone_size: -
d_call: -
cdr3_aa: CASSLSLRYEQYF
cdr3_nt: TGTGCCAGCAGCTTATCTCTACGCTACGAGCAGTACTTC

j_call: TRBJ2-7
v_call: TRBV29-1
clone_size: -
d_call: TRBD1
cdr3_aa: CSVVGRGYEQYF
cdr3_nt: TGCAGCGTTGTGGGCAGGGGGTACGAGCAGTACTTC

j_call: TRBJ2-7
v_call: TRBV4-1
clone_size: -
d_call: -
cdr3_aa: CASSQVEGEQYF
cdr3_nt: TGCGCCAGCAGCCAAGTTGAGGGCGAGCAGTACTTC

j_call: TRBJ2-6
v_call: TRBV18
clone_size: -
d_call: TRBD1
cdr3_aa: CASSPPVGGGGVLTF
cdr3_nt: TGTGCCAGCTCACCACCCGTAGGGGGCGGTGGCGTCCTGACTTTC

j_call: TRBJ2-2
v_call: TRBV22-1
clone_size: -
d_call: -
cdr3_aa: CPGSAVGGTGELFF
cdr3_nt: TGTCCTGGGAGCGCCGTTGGAGGAACCGGGGAGCTGTTTTTT

j_call: TRBJ2-3
v_call: TRBV5-1
clone_size: -
d_call: -
cdr3_aa: CASSLGSVVTDTQYF
cdr3_nt: TGCGCCAGCAGCTTGGGGTCCGTAGTCACAGATACGCAGTATTTT

j_call: TRBJ1-2
v_call: TRBV27
clone_size: -
d_call: -
cdr3_aa: CASSSGVGYTF
cdr3_nt: TGTGCCAGCAGCTCGGGGGTTGGCTACACCTTC

j_call: TRBJ2-7
v_call: TRBV18
clone_size: -
d_call: -
cdr3_aa: CASSPFTESSYEQYF
cdr3_nt: TGTGCCAGCTCACCTTTCACAGAGAGCTCCTACGAGCAGTACTTC

j_call: TRBJ1-2
v_call: TRBV27
clone_size: -
d_call: -
cdr3_aa: CASSFTGRGNYGYTF
cdr3_nt: TGTGCCAGCAGTTTTACCGGCAGGGGAAACTATGGCTACACCTTC

j_call: TRBJ1-5
v_call: TRBV7-9
clone_size: few
d_call: -
cdr3_aa: CASSSSDSVYQPQHF
cdr3_nt: TGTGCCAGCAGCTCCTCGGACAGCGTGTATCAGCCCCAGCATTTT

j_call: TRBJ1-1
v_call: TRBV7-9
clone_size: once
d_call: -
cdr3_aa: CASSLAGENTEAFF
cdr3_nt: TGTGCCAGCAGCTTAGCCGGGGAGAACACTGAAGCTTTCTTT

j_call: TRBJ1-2
v_call: TRBV9
clone_size: -
d_call: -
cdr3_aa: CASRRGGDGYTF
cdr3_nt: TGTGCCAGCAGGAGGGGAGGGGACGGCTACACCTTC

j_call: TRBJ2-2
v_call: TRBV10-3
clone_size: few
d_call: TRBD2
cdr3_aa: CAITRTSGRETGELFF
cdr3_nt: TGTGCCATCACTCGGACTAGCGGGAGGGAAACCGGGGAGCTGTTTTTT